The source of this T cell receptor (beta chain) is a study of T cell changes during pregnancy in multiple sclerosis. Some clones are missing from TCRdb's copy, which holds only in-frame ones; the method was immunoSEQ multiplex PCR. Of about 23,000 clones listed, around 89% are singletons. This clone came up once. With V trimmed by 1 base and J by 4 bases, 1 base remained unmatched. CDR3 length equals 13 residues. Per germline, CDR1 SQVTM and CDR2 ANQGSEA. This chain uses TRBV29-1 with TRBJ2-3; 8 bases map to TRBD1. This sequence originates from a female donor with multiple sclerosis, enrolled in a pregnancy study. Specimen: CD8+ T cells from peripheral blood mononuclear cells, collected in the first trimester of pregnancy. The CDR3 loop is CSVEAGGADTQYF. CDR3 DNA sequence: TGCAGCGTTGAAGCAGGGGGCGCAGATACGCAGTATTTT.